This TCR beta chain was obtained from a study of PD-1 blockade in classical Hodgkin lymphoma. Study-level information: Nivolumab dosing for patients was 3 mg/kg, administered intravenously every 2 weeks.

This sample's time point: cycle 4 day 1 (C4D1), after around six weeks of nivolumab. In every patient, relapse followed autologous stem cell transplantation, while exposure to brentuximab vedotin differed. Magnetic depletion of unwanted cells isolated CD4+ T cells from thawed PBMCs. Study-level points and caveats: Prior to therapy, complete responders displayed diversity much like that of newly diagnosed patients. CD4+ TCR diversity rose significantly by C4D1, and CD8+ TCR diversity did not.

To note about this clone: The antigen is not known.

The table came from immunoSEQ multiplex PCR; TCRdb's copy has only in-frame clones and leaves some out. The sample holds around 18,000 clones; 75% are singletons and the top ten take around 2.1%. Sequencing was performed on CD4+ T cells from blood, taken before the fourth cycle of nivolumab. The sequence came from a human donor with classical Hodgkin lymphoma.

This CDR3 is CSVHRHQETQYF. CDR3 bases: TGCAGCGTCCACAGACACCAAGAGACCCAGTACTTC. This rearrangement joins TRBV29-1 to TRBJ2-5; no definite D call. The CDR3 spans 12 residues. V lost 6 bases to trimming and J lost 0 bases, with 8 bases between them. The germline V gene encodes CDR1 SQVTM and CDR2 ANQGSEA.